A single sample is the source of the 26 T cell receptor beta chains below, sequenced in a study of T cells in tuberculosis. Sequenced by immunoSEQ multiplex PCR; TCRdb stores in-frame clones only, minus some. Seen here are about 43,000 clones, approximately 94% observed once, and the top ten hold roughly 2%. The sequenced material came from PBMCs. These receptors all stem from a donor aged 10 to 29 with latent tuberculosis or without tuberculosis infection. Some clones in this sample may be carry-over from other donors' samples.

The V and J genes are TRBV7-8 and TRBJ2-7; TRBD1 aligns across 7 bases. The CDR3 is 14 amino acids. The V and J ends lost 0 bases and 13 bases, in that order; junction bases with no gene match: 12. Germline V gene lookup returns CDR1 SGHVS and CDR2 FQNEAQ. CDR3 bases: TGTGCCAGCAGCTTAGCCGGGACAGTGGCGGGTAAATACTTC. Encoded protein: CASSLAGTVAGKYF.

This clone has just a few counts. This chain uses TRBV19 with TRBJ1-1; D might be TRBD1 (6 bases). CDR1 and CDR2 from the germline V gene are LNHDA and SQIVND (reference sequence). Deletions cut 2 bases from V and 8 bases from J, with 18 bases between. This CDR3 region has 15 residues. CDR3 DNA: TGTGCCAGTAGTATAAATCAGGGGCGGGTTTACGAAGCTTTCTTT. Protein: CASSINQGRVYEAFF.

J is TRBJ2-6 and V is TRBV25-1, with D uncertain. Trimming shortened V by 6 bases and J by 1 base, and 4 bases separated the two germline ends. Looked up from germline, CDR1 is MGHDK and CDR2 is SYGVNS. The CDR3 extends over 13 amino acids. CDR3: CASRESGANVLTF. CDR3 coding DNA: TGTGCCAGCAGAGAGTCTGGGGCCAACGTCCTGACTTTC. The full variable domain, rest sourced from reference TRBV25-1 and TRBJ2-6, is EADIYQTPRYLVIGTGKKITLECSQTMGHDKMYWYQQDPGMELHLIHYSYGVNSTEKGDLSSESTVSRIRTEHFPLTLESARPSHTSQYLCASRESGANVLTFGAGSRLTVL.

This clone came up once. This chain links TRBV7-9 with TRBJ2-3, with D perhaps TRBD2 (6 bases). The CDR3 contains 13 residues. Trimming shortened V by 5 bases and J by 10 bases, and 16 bases separated the two germline ends. CDR1 is SEHNR and CDR2 is FQNEAQ in the germline V gene (reference sequence). In DNA form, the CDR3 reads TGTGCCAGCAGCCCTGGACTAACGAATTCGCAGTATTTT. Translated, it gives CASSPGLTNSQYF.

This chain connects TRBV7-8 to TRBJ1-5; TRBD1 matches 8 bases. Germline-derived CDR1 and CDR2 are SGHVS and FQNEAQ. The length of the CDR3 is 19 residues. V lost 1 base, J lost 6 bases, and 17 bases stayed unmatched. This CDR3 is CASSLGSGGQGARGQPQHF. In DNA, the CDR3 is TGTGCCAGCAGCTTAGGGTCCGGTGGGCAGGGGGCGCGCGGTCAGCCCCAGCATTTT.

V and J are TRBV30 and TRBJ1-5; 7 bases are shared with TRBD1. This CDR3 spans 15 amino acids. Trimming removed 0 bases from V and 6 bases from J; junction bases left unmatched: 8. The V gene's germline CDR1 is GTSNPN and CDR2 SVGIG (reference sequence). The CDR3, as DNA: TGTGCCTGGAGTGTACCCATGGCAGGGGGTCAGCCCCAGCATTTT. Encoded protein: CAWSVPMAGGQPQHF.

This clone was counted a single time. The chain employs TRBV4-1 and TRBJ2-7; TRBD2 aligns across 10 bases. The CDR3 has 17 amino acids. The trim removed 3 bases at V and 3 bases at J, leaving 11 bases unmatched. The V gene's germline CDR1 is MGHRA and CDR2 YSYEKL. The CDR3 nucleotides read TGCGCCAGCAGCCATCCCGACCGACTAGCGGGCCTCTACGAGCAGTACTTC. Translating it yields CASSHPDRLAGLYEQYF.

This clone was recorded only once. The V and J genes are TRBV4-2 and TRBJ2-4; no clear D gene. V lost 2 bases and J lost 5, with 22 bases in between. This CDR3 is built from 18 residues. Germline V lookup: CDR1 LGHNA, CDR2 YNFKEQ. CDR3 sequence reads: CASSQSHLQISRQNIQYF. DNA for the CDR3: TGTGCCAGCAGCCAATCCCATTTACAGATTTCTCGTCAAAACATTCAGTACTTC.

The chain uses TRBV2 and TRBJ1-1, with D possibly matching TRBD1 (5 bases). Germline V gene data show CDR1 as SNHLY and CDR2 as FYNNEI. The V end lost 3 bases, the J end lost 4 bases, and 12 bases lay between the germline ends. CDR3 length: 14 residues. The CDR3 bases are TGTGCCAGCAGTGATTTCCAGGGTACCACTGAAGCTTTCTTT. Protein: CASSDFQGTTEAFF.

The chain carries TRBV7-2 and TRBJ2-1; TRBD2 agrees at 12 bases. Germline assignment: CDR1 SGHTA and CDR2 FQGNSA. The CDR3 runs to 16 residues. Trimming took 5 bases from V and 4 from J; bases not matched to a gene: 6. This CDR3 reads CASSPLLAGGYNEQFF. CDR3 DNA: TGTGCCAGCAGCCCGCTACTAGCGGGAGGTTACAATGAGCAGTTCTTC.

The rearrangement joins TRBV7-9 to TRBJ2-7; 7 nucleotides line up with TRBD1. Losses at the gene ends were 0 bases for V and 0 bases for J; bases not matched to a gene: 5. The CDR3 is made up of 16 amino acids. Germline V CDR1 and CDR2: SEHNR, FQNEAQ (reference sequence). CDR3 amino acids: CASSLAVRQGSYEQYF. In DNA form, the CDR3 reads TGTGCCAGCAGCTTAGCCGTCCGACAGGGCTCCTACGAGCAGTACTTC.

V gene TRBV19 combines with J gene TRBJ2-7, with a tentative D call TRBD1 (6 bases). The CDR3 runs 15 residues. Germline assignment: CDR1 LNHDA and CDR2 SQIVND (reference sequence). V lost 5 bases, J lost 4 bases, and 18 bases lay in between. CDR3 nucleotides: TGTGCCAGTAGTTCTCTCGACAGGAATCTTTACGAGCAGTACTTC. As protein: CASSSLDRNLYEQYF.

V gene TRBV27 combines with J gene TRBJ1-1; 11 bases are a match to TRBD1. The CDR3 contains 15 residues. With 6 bases clipped from V and 4 bases from J, the junction kept 7 bases outside the gene matches. The V gene's germline CDR1 is MNHEY and CDR2 SMNVEV (reference sequence). CDR3 DNA sequence: TGTGCCAGCAGACGGATCGGGACAGGGGGCACTGAAGCTTTCTTT. This sequence encodes CASRRIGTGGTEAFF.

The chain is built from TRBV9 and TRBJ1-1, with D perhaps matching TRBD1 (6 bases). Germline CDR1 reads SGDLS; CDR2 reads YYNGEE. The CDR3 covers 14 residues. Trimming cost V 3 bases and J 3 bases, with 12 bases left between them. CDR3 protein: CASSEQGGYTEAFF. CDR3 sequence (DNA): TGTGCCAGCAGCGAACAGGGCGGCTACACTGAAGCTTTCTTT.

The chain combines TRBV20-1 with TRBJ1-1; D not resolved. Germline loops: CDR1 DFQATT, CDR2 SNEGSKA (reference sequence). V gave up 1 base and J gave up 8 bases, with 8 bases separating them. The CDR3 loop spans 11 amino acids. CDR3 region: CSARGIGEAFF. The CDR3 region has the DNA TGCAGTGCTAGAGGTATCGGGGAAGCTTTCTTT.

The V and J genes are TRBV10-3 and TRBJ1-2, with a tentative D call TRBD1 (5 bases). V was shortened by 0 bases and J by 7 bases, with 9 bases between the two germline ends. The CDR3 length is 13 residues. The germline CDR1 and CDR2 sequences are ENHRY and SYGVKD. Here the CDR3 DNA reads TGTGCCATCAGTGAGTCTGGGGCTGGTGGCTACACCTTC. Its protein product is CAISESGAGGYTF.

The rearrangement joins TRBV7-8 to TRBJ1-1; D might be TRBD1 (6 bases). V lost 2 bases and J lost 6, with 16 bases in between. The CDR3 covers 15 residues. Germline assignment: CDR1 SGHVS and CDR2 FQNEAQ. This chain's CDR3 is CASSLSEQGRPEAFF. For the CDR3, the DNA is TGTGCCAGCAGCTTATCGGAACAGGGACGCCCTGAAGCTTTCTTT.

The chain has TRBV7-9 and TRBJ2-5; 7 bases map to TRBD1. J lost 2 bases, V lost 5 bases, and 8 bases had no gene match. Per the germline V gene, CDR1 is SEHNR and CDR2 is FQNEAQ (reference sequence). There are 15 residues in the CDR3. DNA of the CDR3: TGTGCCAGCAGCCACCGGGACAGAGTTCAAGAGACCCAGTACTTC. Its translation is CASSHRDRVQETQYF.

The chain recombines TRBV11-2 with TRBJ2-5; 9 nucleotides line up with TRBD1. CDR1 is SGHAT and CDR2 is FQNNGV in the germline V gene. CDR3 size: 16 residues. V lost 5 bases to trimming and J lost 0 bases; unmatched junction nucleotides: 7. CDR3 in amino acids: CASSQPGQGNQETQYF. For the CDR3, the DNA is TGTGCCAGCAGCCAACCGGGACAGGGCAACCAAGAGACCCAGTACTTC.

The rearrangement uses TRBV9 and TRBJ2-7; the D gene is possibly TRBD1 (6 bases). The CDR3 covers 14 residues. Germline V gives CDR1 SGDLS, CDR2 YYNGEE. Trimming cost V 2 bases and J 0 bases, with 9 bases left between them. CDR3: CASSVTGSSYEQYF. CDR3 nucleotides: TGTGCCAGCAGCGTGACAGGTAGCTCCTACGAGCAGTACTTC.

The V gene is TRBV6-1, the J gene TRBJ2-7; TRBD2 agrees at 7 bases. Germline V lookup: CDR1 MNHNS, CDR2 SASEGT. J lost 1 base, V lost 7 bases, and 7 bases had no gene match. The CDR3 length is 14 residues. DNA of the CDR3: TGTGCCAGCACCCCGCTAGCGGAATCCTACGAGCAGTACTTC. Its protein is CASTPLAESYEQYF.

CDR3 residues: CASRGLAEVTDTQYF. In DNA form, the CDR3 reads TGTGCCAGCAGGGGACTAGCGGAGGTCACAGATACGCAGTATTTT. The chain has TRBV11-2 and TRBJ2-3; 11 nucleotides line up with TRBD2. Germline CDR1 reads SGHAT; CDR2 reads FQNNGV. V trimming: 6 bases; J trimming: 2 bases; junction bases outside the gene matches: 4. The CDR3 is 15 amino acids.

The rearrangement joins TRBV5-1 to TRBJ2-2; TRBD1 might be the D (6 bases). Per germline, CDR1 SGHRS and CDR2 YFSETQ. This CDR3 region has 15 residues. The V end was cut by 0 bases, the J end by 7 bases, with 13 bases between. CDR3: CASSLVGGRHGELFF. The CDR3 nucleotides read TGCGCCAGCAGCTTGGTAGGGGGAAGGCACGGGGAGCTGTTTTTT. Full variable domain (missing parts from reference TRBV5-1 and TRBJ2-2): KAGVTQTPRYLIKTRGQQVTLSCSPISGHRSVSWYQQTPGQGLQFLFEYFSETQRNKGNFPGRFSGRQFSNSRSEMNVSTLELGDSALYLCASSLVGGRHGELFFGEGSRLTVL.

The rearrangement links TRBV28 to TRBJ2-3; D possibly corresponds to TRBD2 (6 bases). With 5 bases removed from V and 1 base from J, the gap between germline ends came to 13 bases. In germline, CDR1 is MDHEN, CDR2 SYDVKM. The CDR3 totals 15 residues. CDR3 residues: CASSLQTRGTDTQYF. CDR3 coding DNA: TGTGCCAGCAGTCTCCAGACTAGGGGCACAGATACGCAGTATTTT.

V gene TRBV29-1 combines with J gene TRBJ2-7, with a weak D call TRBD1 (5 bases). CDR1 and CDR2 (germline): SQVTM, ANQGSEA. The ends were cut back, 4 bases at V and 4 bases at J, with 5 bases in the middle. The CDR3 covers 10 residues. The CDR3 DNA sequence: TGCAGCGTTGGACAGTACGAGCAGTACTTC. Protein: CSVGQYEQYF.

In its sample, this clone was seen once. This chain connects TRBV4-3 to TRBJ1-1; 7 positions match TRBD1. V lost 6 bases, J lost 0 bases, and 4 bases stayed unmatched. Looked up from germline, CDR1 is LGHNA and CDR2 is YSLEER. The CDR3 spans 14 residues. The CDR3 DNA reads TGCGCCAGCAGTCACAGGGGCATGAACACTGAAGCTTTCTTT. It yields the protein CASSHRGMNTEAFF.